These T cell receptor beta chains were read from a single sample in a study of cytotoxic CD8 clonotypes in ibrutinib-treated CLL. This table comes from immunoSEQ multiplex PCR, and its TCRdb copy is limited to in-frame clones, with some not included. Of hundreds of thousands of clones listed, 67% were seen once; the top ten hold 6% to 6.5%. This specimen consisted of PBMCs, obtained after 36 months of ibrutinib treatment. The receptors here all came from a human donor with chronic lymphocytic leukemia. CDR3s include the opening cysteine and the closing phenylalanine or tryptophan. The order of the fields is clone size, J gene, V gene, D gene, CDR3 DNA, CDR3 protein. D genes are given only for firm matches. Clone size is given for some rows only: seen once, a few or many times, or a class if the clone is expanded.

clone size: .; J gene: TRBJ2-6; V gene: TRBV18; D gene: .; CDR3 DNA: TGTGCCAGCTCACCAACGGGGGCTGGGGCCAACGTCCTGACTTTC; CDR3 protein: CASSPTGAGANVLTF
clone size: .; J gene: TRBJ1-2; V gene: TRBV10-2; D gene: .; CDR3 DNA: TGCGCCAGCAGTGACAGTCTGGGAGGCTACACCTTC; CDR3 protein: CASSDSLGGYTF
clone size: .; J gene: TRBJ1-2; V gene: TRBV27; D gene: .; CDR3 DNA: TGTGCCAGCAGTTTTTCGGGGCACTATGGCTACACCTTC; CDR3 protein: CASSFSGHYGYTF
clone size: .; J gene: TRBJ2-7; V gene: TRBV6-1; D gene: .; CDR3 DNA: TGTGCCAGCAGTGGTAACTACGAGCAGTACTTC; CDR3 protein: CASSGNYEQYF
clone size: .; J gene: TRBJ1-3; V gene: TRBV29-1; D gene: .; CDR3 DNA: TGCAGCGCCGGACTCCGGCTGGAAGACACCATATATTTT; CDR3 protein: CSAGLRLEDTIYF
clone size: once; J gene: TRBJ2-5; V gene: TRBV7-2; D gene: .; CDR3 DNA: TGTGCCAGCACCCCGATGAGCGTCCCAGAGACCCAGTACTTC; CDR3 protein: CASTPMSVPETQYF
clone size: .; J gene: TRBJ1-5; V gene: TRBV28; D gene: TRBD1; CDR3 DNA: TGTGCCAGCAGTTTCCTCAGGGGGGGCAATCAGCCCCAGCATTTT; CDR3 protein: CASSFLRGGNQPQHF
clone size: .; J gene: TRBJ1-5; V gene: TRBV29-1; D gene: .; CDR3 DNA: TGCAGCCCTGTCGGGGGACCAACCAGGCGAGGTCAGCCCCAGCATTTT; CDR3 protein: CSPVGGPTRRGQPQHF
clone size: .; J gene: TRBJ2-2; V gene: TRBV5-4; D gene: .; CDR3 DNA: TGTGCCAGCAGCTTGGTCGACAGAGACACCGGGGAGCTGTTTTTT; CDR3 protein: CASSLVDRDTGELFF
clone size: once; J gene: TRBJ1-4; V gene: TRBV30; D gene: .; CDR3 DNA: TGTGCCTGGAGCGGGTGGCGGAGGGGGGATGAAAAACTGTTTTTT; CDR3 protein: CAWSGWRRGDEKLFF
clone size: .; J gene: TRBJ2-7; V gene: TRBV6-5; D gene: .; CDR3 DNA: TGTGCCAGCAGTTCCCAGAGCGTAACCTACGAGCAGTACTTC; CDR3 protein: CASSSQSVTYEQYF
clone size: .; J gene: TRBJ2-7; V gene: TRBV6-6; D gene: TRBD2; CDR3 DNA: TGTGCCAGCAGTTTCGTGGGAGGGCCGTACGAGCAGTACTTC; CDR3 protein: CASSFVGGPYEQYF
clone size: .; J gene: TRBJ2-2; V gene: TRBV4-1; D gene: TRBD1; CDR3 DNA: TGCGCCAGCAGCATCCGGGACAGGGGTTTGGCGCTGTTTTTT; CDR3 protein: CASSIRDRGLALFF
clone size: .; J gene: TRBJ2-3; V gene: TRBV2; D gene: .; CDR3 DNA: TGTGCCAACAGAGGGGGGTACACAGATACGCAGTATTTT; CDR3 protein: CANRGGYTDTQYF
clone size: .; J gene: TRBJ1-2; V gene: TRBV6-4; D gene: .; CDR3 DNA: TGTGCCAGCAGAATAGCTCCAGGGGATGGCTATGGCTACACCTTC; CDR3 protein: CASRIAPGDGYGYTF
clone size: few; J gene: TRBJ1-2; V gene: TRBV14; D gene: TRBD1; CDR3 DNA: TGTGCCAGCAGACGGACAGGGAGGGCTGGCTACACCTTC; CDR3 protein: CASRRTGRAGYTF
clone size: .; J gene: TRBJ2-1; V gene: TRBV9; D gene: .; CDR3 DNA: TGTGCCAGCAGCTTTAGGACGACTGACTCCCACAATGAGCAGTTCTTC; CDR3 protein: CASSFRTTDSHNEQFF
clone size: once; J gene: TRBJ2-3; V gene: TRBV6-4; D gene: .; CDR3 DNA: TGTGCCAGCAGTGAGGGGGTGCTTGGCACAGATACGCAGTATTTT; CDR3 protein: CASSEGVLGTDTQYF
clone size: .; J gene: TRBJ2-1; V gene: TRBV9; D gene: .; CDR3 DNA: TGTGCCAGCAGCGTAGCAGTTTCCTACAATGAGCAGTTCTTC; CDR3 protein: CASSVAVSYNEQFF
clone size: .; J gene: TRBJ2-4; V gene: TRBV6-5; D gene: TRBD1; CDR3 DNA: TGTGCCAGCAGTTACTCGAGTGCAGGGGGAAACATTCAGTACTTC; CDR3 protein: CASSYSSAGGNIQYF
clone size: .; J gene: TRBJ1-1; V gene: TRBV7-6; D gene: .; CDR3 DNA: TGTGCCAGCAGCTCTCCGGGAGGTGAAGCTTTCTTT; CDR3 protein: CASSSPGGEAFF
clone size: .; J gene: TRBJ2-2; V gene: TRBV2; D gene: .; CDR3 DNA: TGTGCCAGCACCCAGGGGATTCCGAACACCGGGGAGCTGTTTTTT; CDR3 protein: CASTQGIPNTGELFF
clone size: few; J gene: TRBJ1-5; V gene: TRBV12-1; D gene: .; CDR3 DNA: TGTGCCAGCAGCCTGGGGACAGCAAATCAGCCCCAGCATTTT; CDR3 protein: CASSLGTANQPQHF
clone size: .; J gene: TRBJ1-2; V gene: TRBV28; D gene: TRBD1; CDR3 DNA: TGTGCCACCCGGACAGGGCTGGGCTATGGCTACACCTTC; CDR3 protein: CATRTGLGYGYTF
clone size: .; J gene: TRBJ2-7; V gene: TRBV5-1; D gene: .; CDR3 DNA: TGCGCCAGCAGCTTTCAGAGTACCACCTCCTACGAGCAGTACTTC; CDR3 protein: CASSFQSTTSYEQYF
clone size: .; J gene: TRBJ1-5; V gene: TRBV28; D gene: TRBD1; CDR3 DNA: TGTGCCAGCAGTTCGCGACAGGGAGATCAGCCCCAGCATTTT; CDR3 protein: CASSSRQGDQPQHF
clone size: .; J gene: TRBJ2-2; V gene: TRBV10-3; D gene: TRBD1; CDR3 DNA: TGTGCCATCAGCCGGGACAGGCGCAACGGGGAGCTGTTTTTT; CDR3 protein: CAISRDRRNGELFF
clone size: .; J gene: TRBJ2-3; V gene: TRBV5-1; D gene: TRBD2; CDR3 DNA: TGCGCCAGCAGCTTTGGGAGGGGCACACCAGATACGCAGTATTTT; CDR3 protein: CASSFGRGTPDTQYF
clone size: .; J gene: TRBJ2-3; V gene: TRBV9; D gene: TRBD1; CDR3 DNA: TGTGCCAGCAGCGCCCCTGGGACAGAAATGTTAGATACGCAGTATTTT; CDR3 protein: CASSAPGTEMLDTQYF
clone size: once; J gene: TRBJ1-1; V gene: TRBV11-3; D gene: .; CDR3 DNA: TGTGCCAGCAGCTTAGATCTAACAAAAGCTTTCTTT; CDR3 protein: CASSLDLTKAFF
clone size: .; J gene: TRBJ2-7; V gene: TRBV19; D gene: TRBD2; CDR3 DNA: TGTGCCAGTAGTATCACCCACATCCCGGGACTAGCGGGATCCTACGAGCAGTACTTC; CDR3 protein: CASSITHIPGLAGSYEQYF
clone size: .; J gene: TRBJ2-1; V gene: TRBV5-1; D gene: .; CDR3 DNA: TGCGCCAGCAGCTTGGTCTCTGGGAGCTCCTACAATGAGCAGTTCTTC; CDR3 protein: CASSLVSGSSYNEQFF
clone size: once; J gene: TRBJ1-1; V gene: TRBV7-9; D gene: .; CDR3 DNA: TGTGCCAGCAGCTTAGGCCAGGTAATGAACACTGAAGCTTTCTTT; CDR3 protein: CASSLGQVMNTEAFF
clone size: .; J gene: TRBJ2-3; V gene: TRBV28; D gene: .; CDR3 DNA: TGTGCCAGCAGCACGGGTGGAGCCAGCACAGATACGCAGTATTTT; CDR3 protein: CASSTGGASTDTQYF
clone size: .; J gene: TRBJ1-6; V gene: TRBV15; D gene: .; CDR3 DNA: TGTGCCACCAGCCCCGGGGGGTTGAGTTCACCCCTCCACTTT; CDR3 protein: CATSPGGLSSPLHF
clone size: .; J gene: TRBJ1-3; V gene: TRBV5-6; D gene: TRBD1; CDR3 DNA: TGTGCCAGCAGCTGGGAGGGGGCTAAATTGGCCTCTGGAAACACCATATATTTT; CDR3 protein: CASSWEGAKLASGNTIYF
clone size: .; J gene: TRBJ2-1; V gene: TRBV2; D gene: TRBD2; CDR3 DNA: TGTGCCCAGGAGGAGACTAGCGAGGGCCGGTTCTTC; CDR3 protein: CAQEETSEGRFF
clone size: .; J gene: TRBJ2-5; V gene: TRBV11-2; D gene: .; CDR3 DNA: TGTGCCAGCAGCTTAATCCCGGAGGGGACCCAGTACTTC; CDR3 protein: CASSLIPEGTQYF